These 3 T cell receptor beta chains share one sample of origin, sequenced in a study of control samples from healthy donors and cancer patients. This table comes from immunoSEQ multiplex PCR, and its TCRdb copy is limited to in-frame clones, with some not included. This table holds 100,000 to 150,000 clones, 80% to 95% found once. The sample consisted of blood. These receptor sequences come from a man in his forties in good health.

The chain uses TRBV7-2 and TRBJ1-2; TRBD1 might be the D (6 bases). The CDR3 consists of 15 residues. Trimming took off 3 bases at V and 4 bases at J, with 15 bases between the two ends. Germline CDR1 reads SGHTA; CDR2 reads FQGNSA. Written as DNA, the CDR3 is TGTGCCAGCAGCTTGGGGGGACAACCTTCCTATGGCTACACCTTC. It translates to CASSLGGQPSYGYTF.

The CDR3 loop is CASSFRDRGYQETQYF. CDR3 DNA sequence: TGTGCCAGTAGTTTCCGGGACAGGGGCTACCAAGAGACCCAGTACTTC. The J gene is TRBJ2-5, the V gene TRBV19; 10 nucleotides align to TRBD1. The J segment lost 0 bases and the V segment lost 5 bases, leaving 6 bases of the junction unmatched. Germline V gene sequence: CDR1 LNHDA, CDR2 SQIVND (reference sequence). This CDR3 comprises 16 residues.

The chain carries TRBV7-9 and TRBJ2-5; tentatively, D is TRBD1 or TRBD2 (5 bases each). Germline V lookup: CDR1 SEHNR, CDR2 FQNEAQ (reference sequence). Trimming took 7 bases from V and 0 from J, leaving 15 bases between them. This CDR3 has 15 amino acids. In DNA form, the CDR3 reads TGTGCCAGCATGGGGACGGGCCTTAACCAAGAGACCCAGTACTTC. Translation gives CASMGTGLNQETQYF. Using reference TRBV7-9 and TRBJ2-5 for the parts outside the CDR3, the full variable domain is DTGVSQNPRHKITKRGQNVTFRCDPISEHNRLYWYRQTLGQGPEFLTYFQNEAQLEKSRLLSDRFSAERPKGSFSTLEIQRTEQGDSAMYLCASMGTGLNQETQYFGPGTRLLVL.